One sample yielded the 12 T cell receptor beta chains listed below, sequenced in a study of cytomegalovirus exposure and HLA in healthy donors. Both 60 Vbeta primers and 13 Jbeta primers went into the PCR. Sequenced by immunoSEQ multiplex PCR; TCRdb stores in-frame clones only, minus some. The repertoire holds more than 150,000 clones, over 70% seen once, with approximately 1.2% in the top ten. Sequencing was performed on PBMCs. All receptors come from a man aged 50-60 years in good health and CMV-seropositive.

The chain is built from TRBV5-4 and TRBJ1-2; perhaps TRBD1 as D (5 bases). Germline-derived CDR1 and CDR2 are SGHNT and YYREEE (reference sequence). The CDR3 has 14 residues. V lost 2 bases and J 0 bases, leaving 8 bases between the germline ends. The CDR3 sequence is CASSFRGANYGYTF. The CDR3 region has the DNA TGTGCCAGCAGCTTTAGGGGCGCTAACTATGGCTACACCTTC.

The chain is built from TRBV7-2 and TRBJ2-3, with 11 bases matching TRBD2. Germline-derived CDR1 and CDR2 are SGHTA and FQGNSA. The CDR3 length is 15 residues. Trimming at V came to 6 bases and at J to 3 bases, leaving 5 bases not matched to a gene. In DNA, the CDR3 is TGTGCCAGCAGTTTGGGGACTAGCGGAACAGATACGCAGTATTTT. Its translation: CASSLGTSGTDTQYF.

The chain is built from TRBV5-4 and TRBJ2-1; D perhaps matches TRBD2 (7 bases). V lost 3 bases to trimming and J lost 5 bases, with 18 bases between them. CDR3 size: 16 residues. From germline, CDR1 is SGHNT and CDR2 YYREEE (reference sequence). The CDR3 DNA reads TGTGCCAGCAGCTGGGGGGGCGCTAGCGGCCACAATGAGCAGTTCTTC. Amino acids: CASSWGGASGHNEQFF.

CDR3 sequence (DNA): TGTGCCACCAGCAGCGGGCGGGAATCTGGGGCCAACGTCCTGACTTTC. As protein: CATSSGRESGANVLTF. The chain recombines TRBV15 with TRBJ2-6, with a possible D match to TRBD2 (6 bases). Germline loops: CDR1 LNHNV, CDR2 YYDKDF (reference sequence). This CDR3 has 16 residues. The ends were cut back, 3 bases at V and 1 base at J, with 10 bases in the middle.

The chain joins TRBV9 to TRBJ2-5; D is perhaps TRBD2 (6 bases). V dropped 6 bases and J dropped 0 bases, with 18 bases sitting between them. The length of the CDR3 is 16 residues. Germline V gives CDR1 SGDLS, CDR2 YYNGEE. CDR3 bases: TGTGCCAGCACCACCGGGGGAGACTCGTACCAAGAGACCCAGTACTTC. Its translation: CASTTGGDSYQETQYF. Complete variable domain (other parts from reference TRBV9 and TRBJ2-5): DSGVTQTPKHLITATGQRVTLRCSPRSGDLSVYWYQQSLDQGLQFLIQYYNGEERAKGNILERFSAQQFPDLHSELNLSSLELGDSALYFCASTTGGDSYQETQYFGPGTRLLVL.

This clone was counted between two and nine times. V and J are TRBV27 and TRBJ2-4; 7 bases are a match to TRBD2. Germline V gene sequence: CDR1 MNHEY, CDR2 SMNVEV (reference sequence). This CDR3 region has 16 residues. V gave up 3 bases and J gave up 6 bases; unmatched junction bases: 11. The CDR3 is CASSFNPPAGLNIQYF. DNA for the CDR3: TGTGCCAGCAGTTTTAACCCCCCAGCGGGGTTAAACATTCAGTACTTC.

The genes are TRBV5-4 and TRBJ2-7, with D maybe TRBD2 (6 bases). Trimming left V 0 bases short and J 0 bases short, with 7 bases between. Per germline, CDR1 SGHNT and CDR2 YYREEE (reference sequence). This CDR3 is 14 amino acids long. The CDR3 loop reads CASSLGGDSYEQYF. Written as DNA, the CDR3 is TGTGCCAGCAGCTTGGGCGGGGACTCCTACGAGCAGTACTTC.

This chain joins TRBV9 and TRBJ1-2; TRBD1 aligns across 12 bases. Trimming took 2 bases from V and 6 from J; bases not matched to a gene: 5. The CDR3 length is 15 residues. The V gene's germline CDR1 is SGDLS and CDR2 YYNGEE. Here the CDR3 reads CASSVGQGASHGYTF. The CDR3 nucleotides are TGTGCCAGCAGCGTGGGACAGGGGGCGTCGCATGGCTACACCTTC. The whole variable domain, filled in from reference TRBV9 and TRBJ1-2, reads DSGVTQTPKHLITATGQRVTLRCSPRSGDLSVYWYQQSLDQGLQFLIQYYNGEERAKGNILERFSAQQFPDLHSELNLSSLELGDSALYFCASSVGQGASHGYTFGSGTRLTVV.

The chain has TRBV6-1 and TRBJ2-3, with D possibly TRBD1 on 6 matching bases. The CDR3 loop spans 15 amino acids. The V and J ends lost 7 bases and 4 bases respectively, with 18 bases between them. Per the germline V gene, CDR1 is MNHNS and CDR2 is SASEGT. The CDR3 loop is CASTAQGGSADTQYF. Here the CDR3 DNA reads TGTGCCAGCACTGCACAGGGTGGGTCAGCAGATACGCAGTATTTT.

This chain links TRBV4-1 with TRBJ2-1; a possible D gene is TRBD2 (9 bases). This CDR3 is 15 amino acids long. Germline values: CDR1 MGHRA, CDR2 YSYEKL. The germline V and J ends were trimmed by 4 bases and 7 bases, with 17 bases remaining between them. The CDR3 nucleotides are TGCGCCAGCAGCCGACAGGGGCGGGGGGGAAATGAGCAGTTCTTC. It codes for CASSRQGRGGNEQFF.

This chain links TRBV5-1 with TRBJ2-1; 10 positions agree with TRBD2. After removal of 3 bases from V and 1 base from J, the junction contained 7 bases not matched to a gene. The germline gives CDR1 SGHRS, CDR2 YFSETQ. The CDR3 totals 17 residues. The CDR3 region has the DNA TGCGCCAGCAGCTCACCCCTAGCGGGAGTATCCTACAATGAGCAGTTCTTC. Residues: CASSSPLAGVSYNEQFF.

This clone was found a few times. This chain joins TRBV6-5 and TRBJ2-7, with a weak D call TRBD1 (6 bases). The CDR3 spans 13 residues. The ends were cut back, 2 bases at V and 3 bases at J, with 8 bases in the middle. CDR1 is MNHEY and CDR2 is SVGAGI in the germline V gene. The CDR3 is CASSYGTHYEQYF. CDR3 DNA sequence: TGTGCCAGCAGTTACGGGACACACTACGAGCAGTACTTC.